Listed here are 23 T cell receptor beta chains from one sample, sequenced in a study of blood T cell repertoires in COVID-19 (dated by TCRdb to about 2020). Library construction relied on the immunoSEQ multiplex PCR assay. The source is immuneACCESS, and TCRdb retained only in-frame sequences with V and J called. Part of the clones is not carried over; for the studies checked, unresolved V genes explain less than half of this, and the remainder is unexplained. The sample records 410,000 or so clones, 86% of which are singletons. The ten most abundant clones make up 1.4% to 1.5% of the sample. Sequenced sample: peripheral blood. The receptors were gathered from a woman in her twenties or thirties with active or convalescent COVID-19.

V and J are TRBV25-1 and TRBJ2-7; 11 bases agree with TRBD2. The J segment lost 5 bases and the V segment lost 5 bases, leaving 8 bases of the junction unmatched. Germline V gives CDR1 MGHDK, CDR2 SYGVNS. The CDR3 has 15 residues. This CDR3 reads CASSSAGLAGNEQYF. CDR3 nucleotide sequence: TGTGCCAGCAGTTCCGCCGGACTAGCGGGTAACGAGCAGTACTTC.

This clone occurred once. This chain uses TRBV11-2 with TRBJ2-7, with TRBD1 matching over 7 bases. CDR1 is SGHAT and CDR2 is FQNNGV in the germline V gene. Germline trimming cut 1 base from V and 2 bases from J; bases unmatched to any gene: 8. The CDR3 contains 16 residues. CDR3 amino acids: CASSLAAGTATYEQYF. The CDR3 DNA sequence: TGTGCCAGCAGCTTAGCAGCCGGGACAGCCACCTACGAGCAGTACTTC.

The rearrangement uses TRBV21-1 and TRBJ1-1; no check of the table's D call, TRBD1, against the DNA was made. TRBV21-1 is designated a pseudogene. CDR3 length: 15 amino acids. CDR3 in amino acids: CASSLQGGDPTEAFF. The CDR3 DNA is TGTGCCAGCAGCCTCCAGGGGGGAGACCCTACTGAAGCTTTCTTT.

The sample holds one count of this clone. The J gene is TRBJ2-1, the V gene TRBV13; 8 bases are a match to TRBD2. From germline, CDR1 is PRHDT and CDR2 FYEKMQ (reference sequence). Trimming took 0 bases from V and 4 from J; bases not matched to a gene: 2. There are 15 residues in the CDR3. This CDR3 reads CASSLGLADYNEQFF. CDR3 coding DNA: TGTGCCAGCAGCTTAGGACTAGCGGATTACAATGAGCAGTTCTTC.

V gene TRBV11-2 combines with J gene TRBJ2-3; TRBD2 is a possible D gene (5 bases). This CDR3 region has 15 residues. Germline CDR1 reads SGHAT; CDR2 reads FQNNGV. V dropped 5 bases and J dropped 4 bases, with 16 bases sitting between them. CDR3 loop: CASSEELEGADTQYF. CDR3 bases: TGTGCCAGCAGCGAAGAACTAGAGGGAGCAGATACGCAGTATTTT.

The chain has TRBV5-4 and TRBJ2-3; 8 bases are a match to TRBD2. The V and J ends lost 4 bases and 1 base, in that order; junction bases with no gene match: 11. This CDR3 comprises 17 residues. CDR1 and CDR2 from the germline V gene are SGHNT and YYREEE (reference sequence). CDR3 nucleotide sequence: TGTGCCAGCAGCCCGGAGCCGGGACTAGAACGCACAGATACGCAGTATTTT. This gives the protein CASSPEPGLERTDTQYF.

The chain is built from TRBV6-1 and TRBJ2-3, with D perhaps TRBD1 (6 bases). V was shortened by 1 base and J by 4 bases, with 18 bases between the two germline ends. The germline V gene has CDR1 MNHNS and CDR2 SASEGT. The CDR3 extends over 17 amino acids. The CDR3 DNA follows: TGTGCCAGCAGTGAAGATGGGACACCATTAATCGCAGATACGCAGTATTTT. This gives the protein CASSEDGTPLIADTQYF.

The chain employs TRBV27 and TRBJ2-1, with 10 bases lining up with TRBD2. The V segment lost 6 bases and the J segment 6 bases; nucleotides outside the gene matches: 11. Germline CDR1 MNHEY, CDR2 SMNVEV (reference sequence). CDR3 length: 16 residues. The CDR3 DNA reads as TGTGCCAGCAGGCCACAGCTCTTAGCGGGGGGCAATGAGCAGTTCTTC. It is translated as CASRPQLLAGGNEQFF.

This clone came up a few times. This chain links TRBV3-1 (or the pseudogene TRBV3-2) with TRBJ2-4, with a weak D call TRBD2 (5 bases). This CDR3 spans 16 amino acids. Germline-derived CDR1 and CDR2 are LGHDT and YNNKEL (reference sequence). V gave up 4 bases and J gave up 5 bases, with 18 bases separating them. The CDR3 DNA reads as TGTGCCAGCAGCCCATATATAGCAGCGGCACAAAACATTCAGTACTTC. This encodes CASSPYIAAAQNIQYF.

The V call is TRBV10-3, the J call TRBJ2-7, with D possibly matching TRBD1 (6 bases). The CDR3 runs 15 residues. Germline values: CDR1 ENHRY, CDR2 SYGVKD. Between the trimmed V and J ends, which lost 2 bases and 2 bases, there was a span of 13 bases. The CDR3 nucleotides read TGTGCCATCAGTGAGGTGGGCAGGGGAACCTACGAGCAGTACTTC. Amino acids: CAISEVGRGTYEQYF.

The V and J genes are TRBV5-6 and TRBJ1-6, with 9 bases lining up with TRBD1. The germline V gene encodes CDR1 SGHDT and CDR2 YYEEEE. The CDR3 extends over 14 amino acids. The V segment lost 3 bases and the J segment 9 bases; nucleotides outside the gene matches: 4. The CDR3 DNA follows: TGTGCCAGCAGCTGGGGACAGGGCGCTTCACCCCTCCACTTT. Its protein product is CASSWGQGASPLHF.

The chain is built from TRBV19 and TRBJ2-1; TRBD2 is a possible D gene (5 bases). The CDR3 is made up of 13 amino acids. CDR1 and CDR2 (germline): LNHDA, SQIVND (reference sequence). Trimming left V 3 bases short and J 6 bases short, with 9 bases between. The CDR3 spells CASSMDLGNEQFF. The CDR3 DNA reads TGTGCCAGTAGTATGGACTTAGGCAATGAGCAGTTCTTC. The variable domain in full, completed from reference TRBV19 and TRBJ2-1, reads DGGITQSPKYLFRKEGQNVTLSCEQNLNHDAMYWYRQDPGQGLRLIYYSQIVNDFQKGDIAEGYSVSREKKESFPLTVTSAQKNPTAFYLCASSMDLGNEQFFGPGTRLTVL.

The gene calls are TRBV29-1 and TRBJ2-1, with TRBD2 matching 10 bases. After removal of 1 base from V and 6 bases from J, the junction contained 3 bases not matched to a gene. From germline, CDR1 is SQVTM and CDR2 ANQGSEA. This CDR3 has 14 residues. The CDR3 nucleotides are TGCAGCGTTGAAGGTCTAGCGGGAGTCAATGAGCAGTTCTTC. Its translation is CSVEGLAGVNEQFF.

This clone was recorded once. The V and J genes are TRBV12-5 and TRBJ1-3; D is perhaps TRBD1 (6 bases). The germline V gene has CDR1 LGHNT and CDR2 FRNRAP. Between the trimmed V and J ends, which lost 0 bases and 8 bases, there was a span of 11 bases. The CDR3 totals 14 residues. CDR3 in DNA: TGTGCTAGTGGTTTGGTCCTCGAGGGGGACACCATATATTTT. Its protein is CASGLVLEGDTIYF.

The V and J genes are TRBV7-5 and TRBJ1-2; the table gives TRBD1 as D, unverified against the DNA. TRBV7-5 is a documented pseudogene. The CDR3 extends over 17 amino acids. The CDR3 loop reads CVRKQNLFQGRHYGYTF. The DNA for the CDR3 is TGTGTCAGAAAGCAAAATCTTTTTCAGGGCCGGCACTATGGCTACACCTTC.

V is TRBV5-8 and J is TRBJ1-1; D unclear. The CDR3 is 13 residues long. The germline CDR1 and CDR2 sequences are SGHTS and YDEGEE. Trimming stripped 7 bases from V and 7 bases from J, with 17 bases between. CDR3 sequence reads: CASSRGEGIEAFF. CDR3 sequence (DNA): TGTGCCAGCTCCCGAGGAGAGGGAATTGAAGCTTTCTTT.

This chain links TRBV10-3 with TRBJ2-1; TRBD2 agrees at 8 bases. The CDR3 is 13 amino acids. V gave up 6 bases and J gave up 7 bases; unmatched junction bases: 5. Germline V gene lookup returns CDR1 ENHRY and CDR2 SYGVKD. The CDR3 sequence is CAIRDSGENEQFF. For the CDR3, the DNA is TGTGCCATCAGGGATAGCGGGGAGAATGAGCAGTTCTTC.

The chain recombines TRBV6-4 with TRBJ1-1; 8 bases map to TRBD1. V lost 5 bases to trimming and J lost 3 bases; unmatched junction nucleotides: 5. Per germline, CDR1 MRHNA and CDR2 SNTAGT. The CDR3 consists of 14 residues. CDR3 protein: CASSIGTGHTEAFF. Written as DNA, the CDR3 is TGTGCCAGCAGTATTGGGACAGGTCACACTGAAGCTTTCTTT.

The chain joins TRBV3-1 (or the pseudogene TRBV3-2) to TRBJ2-7, with TRBD2 matching 11 bases. This CDR3 has 14 amino acids. With 6 bases clipped from V and 3 bases from J, the junction kept 4 bases outside the gene matches. CDR1 is LGHDT and CDR2 is YNNKEL in the germline V gene (reference sequence). CDR3 nucleotide sequence: TGTGCCAGCAGTACTAGCGGGAGATTCTACGAGCAGTACTTC. Its translation: CASSTSGRFYEQYF.

CDR3 residues: CASSIEGRVAFF. CDR3 nucleotide sequence: TGTGCCAGTAGTATAGAGGGGAGGGTAGCTTTCTTT. V and J are TRBV19 and TRBJ1-1, with no clear D. The V gene's germline CDR1 is LNHDA and CDR2 SQIVND (reference sequence). The length of the CDR3 is 12 residues. The V end lost 0 bases, the J end lost 10 bases, and 9 bases lay between the germline ends.

The chain has TRBV19 and TRBJ2-1; 8 nucleotides line up with TRBD2. Germline V lookup: CDR1 LNHDA, CDR2 SQIVND (reference sequence). CDR3 length equals 15 residues. V dropped 3 bases and J dropped 9; count of bases not matched to a gene: 10. The CDR3 reads CASSMRSGVISEQFF. The CDR3 bases are TGTGCCAGTAGTATGCGTAGCGGGGTGATCAGTGAGCAGTTCTTC.

The V gene is TRBV6-6, the J gene TRBJ2-3; D is possibly TRBD2 (6 bases). This CDR3 comprises 12 residues. Germline lookup yields CDR1 MNHNY and CDR2 SVGAGI (reference sequence). V was trimmed by 11 bases and J by 0 bases, leaving 9 bases between them. The CDR3 region is CAHSGSTDTQYF. The CDR3 DNA is TGTGCCCACAGCGGGAGCACAGATACGCAGTATTTT.

This sequence joins TRBV2 and TRBJ1-1, with D possibly matching TRBD1 (6 bases). V was pared by 7 bases and J by 0 bases, with 15 bases between. In germline, CDR1 is SNHLY, CDR2 FYNNEI. The CDR3 loop spans 15 amino acids. The CDR3 sequence: CASNERTALNTEAFF. CDR3 DNA sequence: TGTGCCAGCAATGAGAGGACAGCTTTGAACACTGAAGCTTTCTTT.